The entry below describes one TCR beta chain. Its target is unknown. The sample belongs to a study of T-cell memory formation after mild COVID-19. TCRdb independently ran MiXCR on the 5' RACE reads; one entry per CDR3 protein. This sample carries under 600,000 distinct CDR3 sequences, roughly a fifth of them seen once, and the ten largest clones take around 9.2%. This CDR3 is built from 14 residues. Germline CDR1 KGHDR, CDR2 SFDVKD. The germline V and J ends were trimmed by 0 bases and 5 bases, with 7 bases remaining between them. Study-wide findings and caveats: Later expanders leaned CD4+, whereas day 15 to 85 contracting clones were balanced CD4/CD8.

The J gene is TRBJ2-1, the V gene TRBV24-1, with a weak D call TRBD2 (5 bases). Sequenced material: PBMCs or a T cell subset sorted from them (not recorded which). This TCR was sampled from an adult woman who had mild COVID-19 (a few samples of this study predate the infection). Cell type and time point are not known. CDR3 sequence reads: CATSDLRGDNEQFF. CDR3 nucleotides: TGTGCCACCAGTGATTTGCGGGGAGACAATGAGCAGTTCTTC.